The entry below describes one T cell receptor (beta chain). The antigen is not known. The record originates from a study of shared clonotypes between healthy human individuals. On the study more broadly: Contributing individuals were a couple of females and three males aged 18 to 49. Points from the study as a whole: Among several donors, roughly 5.4% of naive CD4 clonotypes were found in common.

Trimming shortened V by 7 bases and J by 1 base, and 7 bases separated the two germline ends. CDR1 is MDHEN and CDR2 is SYDVKM in the germline V gene. The CDR3 loop spans 13 amino acids. It was at deep level that the assay was run. Each subset's genomic DNA was shared equally among a number of immunoSEQ plates. Method: immunoSEQ multiplex PCR; TCRdb's copy keeps in-frame clones and lacks some. Among under 1,100,000 clones listed, more than 65% were seen once. The receptor was isolated from a man aged 18 to 30 in good health. The chain uses TRBV28 and TRBJ2-2, with D uncertain. The material sequenced was memory CD4+ T cells sorted from blood. Stated subset: CD45RA-negative fraction. This CDR3 is CASKRQNTGELFF. The CDR3 DNA reads TGTGCCAGCAAGCGACAGAACACCGGGGAGCTGTTTTTT.